The entry that follows covers one TCR beta chain sequence. Its antigen is as yet unknown. The data stem from a study of cytomegalovirus exposure and HLA in healthy donors. V was clipped by 4 bases and J by 3 bases; unmatched bases: 6. Per germline, CDR1 SGHNT and CDR2 YYREEE (reference sequence). The CDR3 loop spans 18 amino acids. Overall study findings and caveats: Exclusion as indistinguishable affected some V segments, including TRBV6-2 and TRBV6-3. When analyzed later, a missense DCLRE1C variant was found to be linked to TCR beta V- and J-gene trimming. A later analysis found that most CMV-associated TCR beta chains appeared HLA-restricted. The productive fraction for most TCR beta V segments was about 90% or about 30% in an earlier analysis.

It was with 60 Vbeta and 13 Jbeta primers that the PCR ran. Clones were read by immunoSEQ multiplex PCR, and TCRdb kept only the in-frame ones, dropping some. This table has 100,000 to 150,000 clones, about 74% appearing once. The receptor was derived from a male donor in good health and CMV-seronegative. This sequence joins TRBV5-4 and TRBJ2-2; TRBD2 aligns across 16 bases. Material for sequencing was PBMCs. The CDR3 DNA follows: TGTGCCAGCAGCCCGGGACTAGCGGGAGGGCCTGACACCGGGGAGCTGTTTTTT. Translating gives CASSPGLAGGPDTGELFF.